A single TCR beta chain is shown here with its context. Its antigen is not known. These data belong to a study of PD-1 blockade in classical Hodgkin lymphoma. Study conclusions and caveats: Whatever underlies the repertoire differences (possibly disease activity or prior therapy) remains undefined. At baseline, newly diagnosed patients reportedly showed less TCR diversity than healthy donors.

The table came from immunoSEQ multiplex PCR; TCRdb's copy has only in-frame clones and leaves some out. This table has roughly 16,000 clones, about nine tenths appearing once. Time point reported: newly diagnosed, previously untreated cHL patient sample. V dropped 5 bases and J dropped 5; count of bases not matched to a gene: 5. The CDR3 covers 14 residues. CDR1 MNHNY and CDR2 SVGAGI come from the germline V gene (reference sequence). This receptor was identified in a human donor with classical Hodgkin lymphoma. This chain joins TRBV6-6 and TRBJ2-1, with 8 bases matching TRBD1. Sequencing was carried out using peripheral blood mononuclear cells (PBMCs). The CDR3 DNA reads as TGTGCCAGCAGTGGACAGGGTCACAACAATGAGCAGTTCTTC. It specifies CASSGQGHNNEQFF.